These 14 T cell receptor beta chains were sequenced from one sample in a study of identifying expanded T cells in peripheral blood. Repertoires were generated with immunoSEQ multiplex PCR, while TCRdb's copy carries only in-frame clones and drops some. The table has under 150,000 clones, 75% to 90% seen once; the top ten hold 7.5% to 9%. The sample was blood. The receptors come from a person between 18 and 75 years old in good health.

J is TRBJ2-7 and V is TRBV2, with D tentatively TRBD1 (6 bases). The germline gives CDR1 SNHLY, CDR2 FYNNEI. Between the trimmed V and J ends, which lost 4 bases and 1 base, there was a span of 14 bases. This CDR3 spans 15 amino acids. This CDR3 reads CASSGTGRVSYEQYF. As DNA, the CDR3 is TGTGCCAGCAGTGGTACAGGGCGGGTGTCCTACGAGCAGTACTTC. Variable domain in full (rest from reference TRBV2 and TRBJ2-7): EPEVTQTPSHQVTQMGQEVILRCVPISNHLYFYWYRQILGQKVEFLVSFYNNEISEKSEIFDDQFSVERPDGSNFTLKIRSTKLEDSAMYFCASSGTGRVSYEQYFGPGTRLTVT.

V usage is TRBV6-5 and J usage is TRBJ1-1; D is perhaps TRBD1 (5 bases). Trimming took 6 bases from V and 10 from J, leaving 15 bases between them. Germline V gives CDR1 MNHEY, CDR2 SVGAGI. The CDR3 spans 12 residues. The CDR3 DNA sequence: TGTGCCAGCAGAGATTATAGGGACGGAGCTTTCTTT. This gives the protein CASRDYRDGAFF.

The J gene is TRBJ2-3, the V gene TRBV30; 8 bases are shared with TRBD2. There are 13 residues in the CDR3. From germline, CDR1 is GTSNPN and CDR2 SVGIG (reference sequence). CDR3 protein: CASKGLAVDTQYF. CDR3 nucleotide sequence: TGTGCTTCGAAAGGACTAGCAGTGGATACGCAGTATTTT.

The chain is built from TRBV6-1 and TRBJ2-1; 10 bases agree with TRBD2. J was trimmed by 4 bases and V by 6 bases; bases with no gene match: 6. The germline CDR1 and CDR2 sequences are MNHNS and SASEGT. There are 15 residues in the CDR3. As DNA, the CDR3 is TGTGCCAGCAGCGGAGGACTAGCGGTTTACAATGAGCAGTTCTTC. Encoded protein: CASSGGLAVYNEQFF.

This clone has a single count. The chain is built from TRBV7-7 and TRBJ2-5; TRBD1 might be the D (5 bases). The CDR3 contains 14 residues. CDR1 SSHAT and CDR2 FNYEAQ come from the germline V gene (reference sequence). The V gene lost 5 bases and the J gene lost 1 base, with 11 bases spanning the gap. The CDR3 nucleotides are TGTGCCAGCAGCGGACACAACCTCCAAGAGACCCAGTACTTC. Protein sequence: CASSGHNLQETQYF.

The rearrangement uses TRBV20-1 and TRBJ2-7; tentatively, D is TRBD2 (6 bases). Germline-derived CDR1 and CDR2 are DFQATT and SNEGSKA (reference sequence). V lost 6 bases and J lost 5, with 11 bases in between. The CDR3 is 11 amino acids. CDR3 loop: CSAGPGDEQYF. The CDR3, as DNA: TGCAGTGCAGGGCCGGGGGACGAGCAGTACTTC.

This clone was observed many times. CDR3: CASSQDIGLAGGNEQFF. In DNA, the CDR3 is TGTGCCAGCAGCCAAGATATTGGGCTAGCGGGGGGAAATGAGCAGTTCTTC. This chain uses TRBV14 with TRBJ2-1, with 11 bases fitting TRBD2. In germline, CDR1 is SGHDN, CDR2 FVKESK. Trimming cost V 0 bases and J 7 bases; bases outside gene matches: 8. The length of the CDR3 is 17 residues.

The rearrangement links TRBV5-6 to TRBJ2-2; D possibly corresponds to TRBD2 (6 bases). The CDR3 covers 14 residues. Trimming shortened V by 4 bases and J by 4 bases, and 11 bases separated the two germline ends. The V gene's germline CDR1 is SGHDT and CDR2 YYEEEE. The DNA for the CDR3 is TGTGCCAGCAGCGCGGGGTGGGGCACCGGGGAGCTGTTTTTT. Its translation: CASSAGWGTGELFF.

This sequence joins TRBV5-1 and TRBJ2-4; D unclear. V gave up 5 bases and J gave up 0 bases, with 9 bases separating them. Germline V gene lookup returns CDR1 SGHRS and CDR2 YFSETQ. The CDR3 is made up of 14 amino acids. This CDR3 is CASRSELAKNIQYF. In DNA form, the CDR3 reads TGCGCCAGCAGGTCCGAATTAGCCAAAAACATTCAGTACTTC.

The chain uses TRBV19 and TRBJ2-5; 7 bases align to TRBD2. The length of the CDR3 is 13 residues. CDR1 LNHDA and CDR2 SQIVND come from the germline V gene (reference sequence). J was trimmed by 4 bases and V by 3 bases; bases with no gene match: 2. CDR3 nucleotide sequence: TGTGCCAGTAGTATTTCTAGCGGAGAGACCCAGTACTTC. Protein sequence: CASSISSGETQYF.

V is TRBV9 and J is TRBJ2-5; the D gene could be TRBD1 or TRBD2 (5 bases each). Trimming took off 4 bases at V and 3 bases at J, with 16 bases between the two ends. From germline, CDR1 is SGDLS and CDR2 YYNGEE. CDR3 length: 15 amino acids. The CDR3 reads CASSHGTSHKETQYF. Written as DNA, the CDR3 is TGTGCCAGCAGCCACGGGACCTCCCATAAAGAGACCCAGTACTTC.

The V and J genes are TRBV18 and TRBJ1-3, with D possibly TRBD1 on 6 matching bases. CDR3 length equals 13 residues. V lost 2 bases and J 7 bases, leaving 9 bases between the germline ends. The V gene's germline CDR1 is KGHSH and CDR2 LQKENI. DNA of the CDR3: TGTGCCAGCTCACCAGACAGGCGCAACACCATATATTTT. Translated, it gives CASSPDRRNTIYF.

Notes on this clone: Sequence at one end of the junction differs from germline and may be a read error. The gene calls are TRBV11-2 and TRBJ2-3; a possible D gene is TRBD1 (5 bases). The V gene's germline CDR1 is SGHAT and CDR2 FQNNGV. This CDR3 region has 15 residues. The CDR3 loop reads CASTLQAASGDTQYF. The CDR3 bases are TGTGCCAGCACCTTACAGGCGGCCAGTGGAGATACGCAGTATTTT.

This clone was seen a handful of times. V gene TRBV18 combines with J gene TRBJ2-7; maybe TRBD2 (5 bases). This CDR3 comprises 13 residues. CDR1 is KGHSH and CDR2 is LQKENI in the germline V gene. V shed 3 bases and J shed 6 bases, with 12 bases lying between them. The CDR3 DNA is TGTGCCAGCTCACCGGGAGCCGGACGCGAGCAGTACTTC. It is translated as CASSPGAGREQYF. The full variable domain, completed using reference TRBV18 and TRBJ2-7, is NAGVMQNPRHLVRRRGQEARLRCSPMKGHSHVYWYRQLPEEGLKFMVYLQKENIIDESGMPKERFSAEFPKEGPSILRIQQVVRGDSAAYFCASSPGAGREQYFGPGTRLTVT.